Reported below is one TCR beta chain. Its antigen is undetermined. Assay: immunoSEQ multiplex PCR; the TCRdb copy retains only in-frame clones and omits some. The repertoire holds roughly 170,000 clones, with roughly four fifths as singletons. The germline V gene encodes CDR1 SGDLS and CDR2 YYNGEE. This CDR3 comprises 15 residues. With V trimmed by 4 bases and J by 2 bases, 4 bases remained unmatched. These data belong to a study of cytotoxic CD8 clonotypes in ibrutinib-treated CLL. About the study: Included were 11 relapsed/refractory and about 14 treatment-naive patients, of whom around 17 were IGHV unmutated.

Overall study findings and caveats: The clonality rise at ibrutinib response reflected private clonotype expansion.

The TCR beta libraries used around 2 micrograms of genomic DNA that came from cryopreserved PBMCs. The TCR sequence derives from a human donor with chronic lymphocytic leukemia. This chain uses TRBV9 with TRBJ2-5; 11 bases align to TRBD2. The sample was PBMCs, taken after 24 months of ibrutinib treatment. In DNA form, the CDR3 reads TGTGCCAGCAGCTCCGGGACTAGCGGTCAAGAGACCCAGTACTTC. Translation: CASSSGTSGQETQYF.